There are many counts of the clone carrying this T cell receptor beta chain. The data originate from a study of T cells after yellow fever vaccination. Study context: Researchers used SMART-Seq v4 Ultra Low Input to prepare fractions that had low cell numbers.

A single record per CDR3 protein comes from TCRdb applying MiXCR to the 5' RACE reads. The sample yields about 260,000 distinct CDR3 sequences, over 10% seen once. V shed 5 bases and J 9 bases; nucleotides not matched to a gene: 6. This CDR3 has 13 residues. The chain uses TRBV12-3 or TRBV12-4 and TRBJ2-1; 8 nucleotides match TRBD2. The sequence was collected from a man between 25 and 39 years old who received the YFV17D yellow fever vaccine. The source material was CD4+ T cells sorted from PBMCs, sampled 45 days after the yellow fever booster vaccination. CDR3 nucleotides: TGTGCCAGCAGTCCGGGACTAGGTGGTGAGCAGTTCTTC. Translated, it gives CASSPGLGGEQFF.